This is a list of T cell receptor beta chains from one sample in a study of cytomegalovirus exposure and HLA in healthy donors. Measured with immunoSEQ multiplex PCR; TCRdb has only the in-frame clones, and not every one. The repertoire holds about 270,000 clones, with just over 70% as singletons. The sequencing sample was made of PBMCs. The receptors come from a female donor in good health and CMV-seronegative. CDR3s include the opening cysteine and the closing phenylalanine or tryptophan. The order of the fields is CDR3 DNA, CDR3 protein, D gene, clone size, J gene, CDR3 length, V gene. The D gene is left open where the match is weak. Clone size is not always given. Where it is, it says once, few, many or a class for expanded clones.

cdr3_nt: TGTGCCAGCAGAAACGGACAGGGAGAGTACTATGGCTACACCTTC; cdr3_aa: CASRNGQGEYYGYTF; d_call: TRBD1; clone_size: .; j_call: TRBJ1-2; cdr3_length: 15; v_call: TRBV6-5
cdr3_nt: TGTGCCAGCAGCGAAGACAGGAGATCCTACGAGCAGTACTTC; cdr3_aa: CASSEDRRSYEQYF; d_call: .; clone_size: .; j_call: TRBJ2-7; cdr3_length: 14; v_call: TRBV2
cdr3_nt: TGTGCCAGCAGGGTTGACAGGGGGCGGAACACCGGGGAGCTGTTTTTT; cdr3_aa: CASRVDRGRNTGELFF; d_call: TRBD1; clone_size: .; j_call: TRBJ2-2; cdr3_length: 16; v_call: TRBV2
cdr3_nt: TGCGCCAGCAGCCCCCAATCCGGTTCACCCCTCCACTTT; cdr3_aa: CASSPQSGSPLHF; d_call: .; clone_size: .; j_call: TRBJ1-6; cdr3_length: 13; v_call: TRBV5-1
cdr3_nt: TGCGCCAGCAGCTTGGACGGTATGAACACTGAAGCTTTCTTT; cdr3_aa: CASSLDGMNTEAFF; d_call: .; clone_size: few; j_call: TRBJ1-1; cdr3_length: 14; v_call: TRBV5-1
cdr3_nt: TGTGCCAGCTCTCAGGACAGGGGTGAAGCTTTCTTT; cdr3_aa: CASSQDRGEAFF; d_call: TRBD1; clone_size: .; j_call: TRBJ1-1; cdr3_length: 12; v_call: TRBV18
cdr3_nt: TGTGCCAGCAGTGGCAAAGCGGGAGGCTACCCCTTC; cdr3_aa: CASSGKAGGYPF; d_call: .; clone_size: .; j_call: TRBJ1-2; cdr3_length: 12; v_call: TRBV27
cdr3_nt: TGCGCCAGCAGCTTGTCCTTTTTGGGCGCCGGGGAGCTGTTTTTT; cdr3_aa: CASSLSFLGAGELFF; d_call: .; clone_size: .; j_call: TRBJ2-2; cdr3_length: 15; v_call: TRBV5-1
cdr3_nt: TGTGCCAGCAGTTACGGGAGTCCTACCTACGAGCAGTACTTC; cdr3_aa: CASSYGSPTYEQYF; d_call: .; clone_size: .; j_call: TRBJ2-7; cdr3_length: 14; v_call: TRBV6-5
cdr3_nt: TGTGCCATCAGTGAGTCCTCCGGGACAGGGGTGACTTTCTTT; cdr3_aa: CAISESSGTGVTFF; d_call: TRBD1; clone_size: .; j_call: TRBJ1-1; cdr3_length: 14; v_call: TRBV10-3
cdr3_nt: TGTGCCAGCAGCCCTACCTTCTTAAGGCGGGAGGGCACTGAGCAGTTCTTC; cdr3_aa: CASSPTFLRREGTEQFF; d_call: TRBD2; clone_size: .; j_call: TRBJ2-1; cdr3_length: 17; v_call: TRBV7-9
cdr3_nt: TGTGCCAGCAGCGTAGTGGGGGGGAGTCACTATGGCTACACCTTC; cdr3_aa: CASSVVGGSHYGYTF; d_call: .; clone_size: .; j_call: TRBJ1-2; cdr3_length: 15; v_call: TRBV9
cdr3_nt: TGTGCCAGCAGCTTAATTGTTAGCGGGAGGGGAGGGCTCTACGAGCAGTACTTC; cdr3_aa: CASSLIVSGRGGLYEQYF; d_call: TRBD2; clone_size: .; j_call: TRBJ2-7; cdr3_length: 18; v_call: TRBV7-8
cdr3_nt: TGTGCCAGCACTCCGCGGGGGGGTGACAAAAGCACTGAAGCTTTCTTT; cdr3_aa: CASTPRGGDKSTEAFF; d_call: .; clone_size: .; j_call: TRBJ1-1; cdr3_length: 16; v_call: TRBV7-9
cdr3_nt: TGTGCCAGCAGCTGGACAATGACCGGGGAGCTGTTTTTT; cdr3_aa: CASSWTMTGELFF; d_call: .; clone_size: .; j_call: TRBJ2-2; cdr3_length: 13; v_call: TRBV5-4
cdr3_nt: TGTGCCAGCAGTCCCCGGCTATGGGCGGGAGGGCCTGTCTACGAGCAGTACTTC; cdr3_aa: CASSPRLWAGGPVYEQYF; d_call: TRBD2; clone_size: .; j_call: TRBJ2-7; cdr3_length: 18; v_call: TRBV28
cdr3_nt: TGCGCCAGCAGCCATCCTGGATCTAGCGGGAGGGCCCGAGTCACAGATACGCAGTATTTT; cdr3_aa: CASSHPGSSGRARVTDTQYF; d_call: TRBD2; clone_size: .; j_call: TRBJ2-3; cdr3_length: 20; v_call: TRBV4-1
cdr3_nt: TGCAGCGCCGGTGGGTCCGGGAGTAGCGACGAGCAGTACTTC; cdr3_aa: CSAGGSGSSDEQYF; d_call: .; clone_size: once; j_call: TRBJ2-7; cdr3_length: 14; v_call: TRBV29-1
cdr3_nt: TGTGCCAGCAGCACAAACAGGGATGAAGCTTTCTTT; cdr3_aa: CASSTNRDEAFF; d_call: .; clone_size: few; j_call: TRBJ1-1; cdr3_length: 12; v_call: TRBV7-8
cdr3_nt: TGTGCCAGCAGTGTCAGGGGGGAGTACACTGAAGCTTTCTTT; cdr3_aa: CASSVRGEYTEAFF; d_call: TRBD1; clone_size: .; j_call: TRBJ1-1; cdr3_length: 14; v_call: TRBV6-1
cdr3_nt: TGTGCCAGCAGTCCCCGGACAGAGAGTGAAGCTTTCTTT; cdr3_aa: CASSPRTESEAFF; d_call: .; clone_size: .; j_call: TRBJ1-1; cdr3_length: 13; v_call: TRBV28
cdr3_nt: TGTGCCAGCAGTATGACAGGGGTCCAAAAATATGGCTACACCTTC; cdr3_aa: CASSMTGVQKYGYTF; d_call: TRBD1; clone_size: .; j_call: TRBJ1-2; cdr3_length: 15; v_call: TRBV28
cdr3_nt: TGCGCCAGCAGCCAAGACGGGAATGAGCAGTTCTTC; cdr3_aa: CASSQDGNEQFF; d_call: .; clone_size: .; j_call: TRBJ2-1; cdr3_length: 12; v_call: TRBV4-1
cdr3_nt: TGTGCCAGCAGCATAGGACTAGCGGGACCCACCGGGGAGCTGTTTTTT; cdr3_aa: CASSIGLAGPTGELFF; d_call: TRBD2; clone_size: few; j_call: TRBJ2-2; cdr3_length: 16; v_call: TRBV9
cdr3_nt: TGTGCCAGCCGGCCTCAGTGGGGGGAAGACACTGAAGCTTTCTTT; cdr3_aa: CASRPQWGEDTEAFF; d_call: .; clone_size: .; j_call: TRBJ1-1; cdr3_length: 15; v_call: TRBV7-6